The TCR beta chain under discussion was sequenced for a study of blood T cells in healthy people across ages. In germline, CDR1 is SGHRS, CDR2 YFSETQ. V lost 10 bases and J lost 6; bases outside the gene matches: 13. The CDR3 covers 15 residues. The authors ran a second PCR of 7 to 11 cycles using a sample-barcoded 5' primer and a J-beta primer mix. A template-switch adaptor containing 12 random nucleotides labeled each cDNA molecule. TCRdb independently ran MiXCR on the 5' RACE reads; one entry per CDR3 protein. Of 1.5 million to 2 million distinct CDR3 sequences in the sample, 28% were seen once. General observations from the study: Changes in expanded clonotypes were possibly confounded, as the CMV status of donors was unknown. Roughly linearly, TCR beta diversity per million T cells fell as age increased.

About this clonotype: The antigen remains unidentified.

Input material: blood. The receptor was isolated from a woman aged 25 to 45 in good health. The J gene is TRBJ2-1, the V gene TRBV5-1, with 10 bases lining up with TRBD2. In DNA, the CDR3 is TGCGCCTGCCAAACTTTAGCGGGGGGAAGCAATGAGCAGTTCTTC. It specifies CACQTLAGGSNEQFF.